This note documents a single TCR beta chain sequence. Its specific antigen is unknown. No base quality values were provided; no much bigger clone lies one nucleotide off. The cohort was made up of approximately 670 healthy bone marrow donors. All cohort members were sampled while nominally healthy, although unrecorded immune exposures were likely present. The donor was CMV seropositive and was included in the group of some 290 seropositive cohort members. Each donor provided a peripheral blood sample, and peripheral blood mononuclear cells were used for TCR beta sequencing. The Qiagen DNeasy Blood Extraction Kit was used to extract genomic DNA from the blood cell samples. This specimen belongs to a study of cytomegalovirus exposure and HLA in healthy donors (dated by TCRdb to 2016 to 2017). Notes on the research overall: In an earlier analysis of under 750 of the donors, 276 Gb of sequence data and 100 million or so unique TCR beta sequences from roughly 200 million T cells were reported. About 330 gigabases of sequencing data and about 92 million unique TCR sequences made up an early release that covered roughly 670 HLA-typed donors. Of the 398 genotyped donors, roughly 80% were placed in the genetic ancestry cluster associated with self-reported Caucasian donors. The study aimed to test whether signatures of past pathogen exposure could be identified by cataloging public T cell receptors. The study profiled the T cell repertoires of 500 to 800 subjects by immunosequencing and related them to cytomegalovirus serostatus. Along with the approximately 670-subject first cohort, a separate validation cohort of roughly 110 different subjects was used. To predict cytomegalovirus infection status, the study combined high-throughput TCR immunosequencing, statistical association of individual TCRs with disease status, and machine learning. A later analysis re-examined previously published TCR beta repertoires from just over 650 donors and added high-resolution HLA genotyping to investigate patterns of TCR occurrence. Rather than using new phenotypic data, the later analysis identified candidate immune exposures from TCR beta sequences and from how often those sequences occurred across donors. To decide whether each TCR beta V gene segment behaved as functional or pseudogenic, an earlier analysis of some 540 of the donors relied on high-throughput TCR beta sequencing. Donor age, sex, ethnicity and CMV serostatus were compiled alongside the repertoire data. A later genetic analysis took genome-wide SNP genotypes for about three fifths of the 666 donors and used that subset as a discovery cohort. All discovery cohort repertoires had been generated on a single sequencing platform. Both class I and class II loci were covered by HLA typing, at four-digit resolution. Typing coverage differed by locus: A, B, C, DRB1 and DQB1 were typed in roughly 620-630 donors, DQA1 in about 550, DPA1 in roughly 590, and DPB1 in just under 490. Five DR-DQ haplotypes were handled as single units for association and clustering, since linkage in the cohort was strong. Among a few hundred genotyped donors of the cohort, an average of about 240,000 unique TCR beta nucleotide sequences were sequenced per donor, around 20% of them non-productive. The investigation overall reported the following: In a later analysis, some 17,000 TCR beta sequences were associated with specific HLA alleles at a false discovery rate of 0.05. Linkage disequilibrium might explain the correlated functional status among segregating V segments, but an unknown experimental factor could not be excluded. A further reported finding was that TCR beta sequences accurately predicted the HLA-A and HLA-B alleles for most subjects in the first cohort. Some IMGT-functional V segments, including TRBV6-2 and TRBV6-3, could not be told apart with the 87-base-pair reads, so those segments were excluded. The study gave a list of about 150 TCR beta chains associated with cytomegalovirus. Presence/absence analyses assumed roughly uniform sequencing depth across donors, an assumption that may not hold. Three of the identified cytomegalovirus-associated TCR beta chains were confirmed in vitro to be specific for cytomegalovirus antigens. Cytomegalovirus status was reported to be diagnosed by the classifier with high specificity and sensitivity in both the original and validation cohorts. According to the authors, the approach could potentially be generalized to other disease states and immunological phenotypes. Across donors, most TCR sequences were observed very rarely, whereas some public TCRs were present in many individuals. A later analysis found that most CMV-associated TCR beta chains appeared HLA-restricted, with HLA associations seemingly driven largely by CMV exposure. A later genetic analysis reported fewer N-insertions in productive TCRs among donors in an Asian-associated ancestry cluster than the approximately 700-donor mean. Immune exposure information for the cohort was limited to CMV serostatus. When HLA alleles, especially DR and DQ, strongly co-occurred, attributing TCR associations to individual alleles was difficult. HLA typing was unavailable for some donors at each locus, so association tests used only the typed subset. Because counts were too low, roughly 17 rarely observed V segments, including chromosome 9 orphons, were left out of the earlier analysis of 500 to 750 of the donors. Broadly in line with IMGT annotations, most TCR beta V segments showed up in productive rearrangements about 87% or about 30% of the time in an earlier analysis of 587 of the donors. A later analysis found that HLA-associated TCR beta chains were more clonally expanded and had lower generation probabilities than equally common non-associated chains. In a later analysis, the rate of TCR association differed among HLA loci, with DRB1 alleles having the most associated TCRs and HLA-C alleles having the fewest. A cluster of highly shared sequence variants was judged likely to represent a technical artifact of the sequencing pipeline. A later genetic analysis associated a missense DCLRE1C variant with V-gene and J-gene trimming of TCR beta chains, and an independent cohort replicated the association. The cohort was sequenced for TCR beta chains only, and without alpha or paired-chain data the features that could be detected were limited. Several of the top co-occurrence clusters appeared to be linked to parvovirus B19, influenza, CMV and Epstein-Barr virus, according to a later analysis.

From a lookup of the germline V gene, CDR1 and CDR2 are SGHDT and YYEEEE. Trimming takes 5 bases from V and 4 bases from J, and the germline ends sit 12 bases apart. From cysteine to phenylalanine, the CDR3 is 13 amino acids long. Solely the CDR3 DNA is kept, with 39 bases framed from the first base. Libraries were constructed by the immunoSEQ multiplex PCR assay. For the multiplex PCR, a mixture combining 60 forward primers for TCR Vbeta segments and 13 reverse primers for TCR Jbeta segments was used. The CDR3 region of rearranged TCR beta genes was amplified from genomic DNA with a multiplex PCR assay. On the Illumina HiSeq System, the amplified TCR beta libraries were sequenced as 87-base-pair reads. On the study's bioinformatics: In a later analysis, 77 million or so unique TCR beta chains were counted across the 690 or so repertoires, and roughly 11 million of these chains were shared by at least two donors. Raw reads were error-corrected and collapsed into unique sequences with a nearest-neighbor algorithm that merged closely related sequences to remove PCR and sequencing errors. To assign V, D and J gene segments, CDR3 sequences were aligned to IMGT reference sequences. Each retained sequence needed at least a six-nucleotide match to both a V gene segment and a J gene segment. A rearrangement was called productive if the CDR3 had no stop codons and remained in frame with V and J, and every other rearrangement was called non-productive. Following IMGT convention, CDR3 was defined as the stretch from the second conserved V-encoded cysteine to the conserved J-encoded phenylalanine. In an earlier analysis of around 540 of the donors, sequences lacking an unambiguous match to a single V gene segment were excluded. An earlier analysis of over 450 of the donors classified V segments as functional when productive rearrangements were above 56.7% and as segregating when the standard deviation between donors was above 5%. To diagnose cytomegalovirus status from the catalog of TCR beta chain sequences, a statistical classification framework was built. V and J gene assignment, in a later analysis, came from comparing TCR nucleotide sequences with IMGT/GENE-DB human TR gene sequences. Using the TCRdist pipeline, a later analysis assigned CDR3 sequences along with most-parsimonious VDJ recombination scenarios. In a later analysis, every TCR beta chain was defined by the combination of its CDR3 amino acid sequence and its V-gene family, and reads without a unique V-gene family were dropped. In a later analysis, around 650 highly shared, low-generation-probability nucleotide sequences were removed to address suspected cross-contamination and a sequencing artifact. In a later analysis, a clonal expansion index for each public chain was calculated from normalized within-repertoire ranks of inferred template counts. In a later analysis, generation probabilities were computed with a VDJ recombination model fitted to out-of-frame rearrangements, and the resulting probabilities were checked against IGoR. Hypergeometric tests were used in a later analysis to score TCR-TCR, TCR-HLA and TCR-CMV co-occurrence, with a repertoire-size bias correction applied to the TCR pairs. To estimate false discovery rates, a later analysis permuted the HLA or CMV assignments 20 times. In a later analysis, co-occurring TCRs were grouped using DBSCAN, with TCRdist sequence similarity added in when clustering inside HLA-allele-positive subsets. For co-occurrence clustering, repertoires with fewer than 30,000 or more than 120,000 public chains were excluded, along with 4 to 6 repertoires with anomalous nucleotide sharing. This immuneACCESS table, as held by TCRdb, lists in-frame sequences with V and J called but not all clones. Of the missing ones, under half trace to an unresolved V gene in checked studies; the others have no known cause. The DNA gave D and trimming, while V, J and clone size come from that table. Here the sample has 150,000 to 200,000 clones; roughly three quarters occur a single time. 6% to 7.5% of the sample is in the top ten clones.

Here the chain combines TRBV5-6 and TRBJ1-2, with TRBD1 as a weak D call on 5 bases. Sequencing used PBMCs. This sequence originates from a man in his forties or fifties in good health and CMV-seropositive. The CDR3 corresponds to CASRLGVTYGYTF. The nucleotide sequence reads TGTGCCAGCAGATTAGGGGTTACCTATGGCTACACCTTC.